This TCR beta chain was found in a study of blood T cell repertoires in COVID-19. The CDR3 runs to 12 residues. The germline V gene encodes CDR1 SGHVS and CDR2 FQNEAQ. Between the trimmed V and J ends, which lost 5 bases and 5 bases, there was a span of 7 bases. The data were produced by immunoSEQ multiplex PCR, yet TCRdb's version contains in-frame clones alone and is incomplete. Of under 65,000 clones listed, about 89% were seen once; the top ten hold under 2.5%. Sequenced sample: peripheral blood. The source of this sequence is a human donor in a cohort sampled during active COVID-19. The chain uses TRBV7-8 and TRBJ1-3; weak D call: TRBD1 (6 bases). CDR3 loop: CASSQGRNTIYF. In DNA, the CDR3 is TGTGCCAGCAGCCAGGGGAGAAACACCATATATTTT.